The clone carrying this T cell receptor (beta chain) was seen repeatedly, ten times or more. This record comes from a study of low-dose radiotherapy and immunotherapy resistance in tumors. TRAV- and TRBV-specific primers were used for first-strand cDNA, which covered alpha and beta chains. TCRs underwent approximately 20 PCR cycles of amplification with a constant-region primer and V-primer adapter. Each CDR3 protein gets one entry after TCRdb re-called the reads with MiXCR. The data contain about 84,000 distinct CDR3 sequences, 15% to 20% of them singletons. Stated time point: after trial treatment. Treatment meaning: LDRT plus nivolumab, ipilimumab, low-dose cyclophosphamide and aspirin (RACIN trial). Germline CDR1 and CDR2: MDHEN and SYDVKM. J gave up 1 base and V 6 bases, and 4 bases lay outside the gene matches. The CDR3 is 16 residues long.

The chain couples TRBV28 to TRBJ1-5, with 12 bases matching TRBD1. The clonotype was recovered from a male donor with prostate cancer. Material: PBMCs, obtained after low-dose radiotherapy plus immunotherapy. The CDR3 loop reads CASSRDRGQSNQPQHF. As DNA, the CDR3 is TGTGCCAGCAGCCGGGACAGGGGGCAAAGCAATCAGCCCCAGCATTTT. The variable domain in full, completed from reference TRBV28 and TRBJ1-5, reads DVKVTQSSRYLVKRTGEKVFLECVQDMDHENMFWYRQDPGLGLRLIYFSYDVKMKEKGDIPEGYSVSREKKERFSLILESASTNQTSMYLCASSRDRGQSNQPQHFGDGTRLSIL.